This TCR beta chain was obtained from a study of cytomegalovirus exposure and HLA in healthy donors (TCRdb year 2017). General notes on the study: According to an earlier analysis of a few hundred of the donors, about 190 million T cells yielded 95 million to 140 million unique TCR beta sequences and roughly 280 Gb of sequence data. An early release covering 550 to 650 HLA-typed donors comprised approximately 300 gigabases of sequencing data and 65 million to 100 million unique TCR sequences. Of the 300 to 450 genotyped donors, around 81% fell in the genetic ancestry cluster associated with self-reported Caucasian donors. The study aimed to test whether signatures of past pathogen exposure could be identified by cataloging public T cell receptors. The study profiled the T cell repertoires of hundreds of subjects by immunosequencing and related them to cytomegalovirus serostatus. Besides the first cohort of hundreds of subjects, a separate validation cohort made up of 120 different subjects was used. The study combined high-throughput TCR immunosequencing, statistical association of individual TCRs with disease status, and machine learning to predict cytomegalovirus infection status. A later analysis re-analyzed previously published TCR beta repertoires from 660 or so donors and added high-resolution HLA genotyping to study TCR occurrence patterns. In the later analysis, no new phenotypic data were used to find candidate immune exposures; instead, reliance was placed on TCR beta sequences and their occurrence across donors. An earlier analysis of around 540 of the donors applied high-throughput TCR beta sequencing to assess whether each TCR beta V gene segment acted as functional or pseudogenic. Donor age, sex, ethnicity and CMV serostatus were compiled together with the repertoire data. A later genetic analysis used genome-wide SNP genotypes for about 65% of the 666 donors, treating that subset as a discovery cohort. Every repertoire in the discovery cohort had been generated on one and the same sequencing platform. HLA typing included class I and class II loci at four-digit resolution. Typing coverage varied by locus: about 620-630 donors for A, B, C, DRB1 and DQB1; 500 to 550 for DQA1; more than 600 for DPA1; around 450 for DPB1. Because of strong linkage in the cohort, a few DR-DQ haplotypes were treated as single units for association and clustering. Across 398 genotyped donors of the cohort, an average of 235,054 unique TCR beta nucleotide sequences per donor were sequenced, and 15% to 20% of those sequences were non-productive.

Via the germline V gene, CDR1 is SGHRS and CDR2 YFSETQ. The germline V and J ends show losses of 1 base and 3 bases respectively, and no gene match explains 1 base of the junction. The CDR3 runs 14 residues from the cysteine to the phenylalanine. CDR3 DNA only is kept here, 42 bases in frame from base 1. Remarks on this clone: No cognate antigen has been identified for it. No qualities accompany the bases; no much larger clone lies one base away.

The cohort consisted of approximately 670 healthy bone marrow donors. Cohort members were all nominally healthy when sampled, although unrecorded immune exposures were likely present. The donor tested CMV seropositive and was one of the 289 seropositive cohort members. Each donor provided a peripheral blood sample, and peripheral blood mononuclear cells were used for TCR beta sequencing. The Qiagen DNeasy Blood Extraction Kit was used to extract genomic DNA from the blood cell samples. The method behind the library was the immunoSEQ multiplex PCR assay. For the multiplex PCR, a mixture combining 60 forward primers for TCR Vbeta segments and 13 reverse primers for TCR Jbeta segments was used. The CDR3 region of rearranged TCR beta genes was amplified from genomic DNA with a multiplex PCR assay. On the Illumina HiSeq System, the amplified TCR beta libraries were sequenced as 87-base-pair reads. Processing in the source paper ran as follows. In a later analysis, around 80 million unique TCR beta chains were counted across the 690 or so repertoires, and approximately 11 million of these chains were shared by at least two donors. Raw reads were error-corrected and collapsed into unique sequences by a nearest-neighbor algorithm in which closely related sequences were merged to remove PCR and sequencing errors. V, D and J gene segments were assigned by aligning CDR3 sequences to IMGT reference sequences. For a sequence to be retained, a match of at least six nucleotides to both a V gene segment and a J gene segment was required. Rearrangements were classified as productive when the CDR3 lacked stop codons and remained in frame with V and J, and all other rearrangements were classified as non-productive. CDR3 was defined by IMGT convention, running from the second conserved V-encoded cysteine to the conserved J-encoded phenylalanine. The earlier analysis of about 610 of the donors excluded sequences that lacked an unambiguous match to a single V gene segment. An earlier analysis of fewer than 750 of the donors classified V segments as functional when productive rearrangements were above 56.7% and as segregating when the standard deviation between donors was above 5%. A statistical classification framework was developed to diagnose cytomegalovirus status using the catalog of TCR beta chain sequences. In a later analysis, V and J genes were assigned by comparing TCR nucleotide sequences against IMGT/GENE-DB human TR gene sequences. In a later analysis, CDR3 sequences and most-parsimonious VDJ recombination scenarios were assigned using the TCRdist pipeline. In a later analysis, each TCR beta chain was defined by its CDR3 amino acid sequence together with its V-gene family, and reads without a unique V-gene family were excluded. To address suspected cross-contamination and a sequencing artifact, a later analysis removed a few hundred highly shared, low-generation-probability nucleotide sequences. For each public chain, a later analysis derived a clonal expansion index from normalized ranks of inferred template counts within each repertoire. Generation probabilities in a later analysis came from a VDJ recombination model fitted to out-of-frame rearrangements, and those results were checked against IGoR. In a later analysis, TCR-TCR, TCR-HLA and TCR-CMV co-occurrence was scored with hypergeometric tests, and a repertoire-size bias correction was applied to TCR pairs. False discovery rates were estimated in a later analysis by permuting HLA or CMV assignments 20 times. In a later analysis, co-occurring TCRs were grouped using DBSCAN, with TCRdist sequence similarity added in when clustering inside HLA-allele-positive subsets. For co-occurrence clustering, repertoires with fewer than 30,000 or more than 120,000 public chains were excluded, along with about five repertoires with anomalous nucleotide sharing. In TCRdb, the immuneACCESS table is reduced to in-frame sequences with V and J assigned. These tables do not hold every clone; where another copy was compared, an unresolved V gene accounts for under half, and the others remain unexplained. The V and J calls and clone size are taken from that table; D and trimming were inferred from the DNA. The sample has more than 150,000 clones on record, just under 80% of them singletons. Together, the top ten hold about 5.6% of the sample.

Beyond this particular receptor, the publication reports: Cytomegalovirus status was reported to be diagnosed by the classifier with high specificity and sensitivity in both the original and validation cohorts. The authors suggested that the approach could potentially be generalized to other disease states and immunological phenotypes. For the cohort, immune exposure information was limited to CMV serostatus. Three of the identified cytomegalovirus-associated TCR beta chains were confirmed in vitro to be specific for cytomegalovirus antigens. In a later analysis, most CMV-associated TCR beta chains were found to appear HLA-restricted, with HLA associations seemingly driven largely by CMV exposure. Some IMGT-functional V segments, including TRBV6-2 and TRBV6-3, could not be told apart with the 87-base-pair reads, so those segments were excluded. Specific HLA alleles were associated with roughly 17,000 TCR beta sequences at a false discovery rate of 0.05 in a later analysis. Several of the top co-occurrence clusters appeared to be linked to parvovirus B19, influenza, CMV and Epstein-Barr virus, according to a later analysis. In a later analysis, HLA-associated TCR beta chains were found to be more clonally expanded and to have lower generation probabilities than equally common non-associated chains. Across donors, most TCR sequences were observed very rarely, whereas some public TCRs were present in many individuals. A group of highly shared sequence variants was considered likely to be a technical artifact of the sequencing pipeline. Correlated functional status among segregating V segments might reflect linkage disequilibrium, but an unknown experimental factor could not be ruled out. Because HLA typing was missing for some donors at each locus, association tests included only the typed subset. The study gave a list of under 200 TCR beta chains associated with cytomegalovirus. An earlier analysis of around 540 of the donors showed that most TCR beta V segments appeared in productive rearrangements either about 90% or about 30% of the time, which broadly matched IMGT annotations. A further reported finding was that TCR beta sequences accurately predicted the HLA-A and HLA-B alleles for most subjects in the first cohort. Because counts were too low, some 17 rarely observed V segments, including chromosome 9 orphons, were excluded from the earlier analysis of roughly 580 of the donors. According to a later analysis, TCR association rates differed among HLA loci, with DRB1 alleles showing the most associated TCRs and HLA-C alleles showing the fewest. Presence/absence analyses assumed roughly uniform sequencing depth across donors, an assumption that may not hold. Compared with the approximately 710-donor mean, donors in an Asian-associated ancestry cluster had fewer N-insertions in productive TCRs, according to a later genetic analysis. The cohort was sequenced for TCR beta chains only, and without alpha or paired-chain data the features that could be detected were limited. An association between a missense DCLRE1C variant and V-gene and J-gene trimming of TCR beta chains was found in a later genetic analysis and replicated in an independent cohort. When HLA alleles, especially DR and DQ, strongly co-occurred, TCR associations were difficult to assign to individual alleles.

This receptor was taken from a woman aged 30 to 39 in good health and CMV-seropositive. The sequencing input was PBMCs. The sequence joins TRBV5-1 to TRBJ1-5; 7 nucleotides in the junction match TRBD1. The CDR3: CASSLQGDNQPQHF. The DNA is as follows: TGCGCCAGCAGCTTGCAGGGGGACAATCAGCCCCAGCATTTT.